This passage covers 18 T cell receptor beta chains from one sample sequenced in a study of blood T cell repertoires in COVID-19. The assay was immunoSEQ multiplex PCR, and TCRdb's table has in-frame clones only and misses some. The sample carries about 200,000 clones, roughly 80% recorded once. Source material: peripheral blood. The receptors stem from a woman aged 80 or over with acute or convalescent COVID-19.

This clone has just one count. This chain uses TRBV5-1 with TRBJ2-1, with a tentative D call TRBD1 (7 bases). With 0 bases removed from V and 6 bases from J, the gap between germline ends came to 13 bases. The CDR3 is made up of 15 amino acids. Per germline, CDR1 SGHRS and CDR2 YFSETQ. This CDR3 is CASSLARGVINEQFF. DNA of the CDR3: TGCGCCAGCAGCTTGGCCAGGGGGGTTATCAATGAGCAGTTCTTC.

This clone was detected only once. This sequence joins TRBV12-3 or TRBV12-4 and TRBJ2-7; D remains ambiguous. V lost 3 bases and J lost 4, with 7 bases in between. The CDR3 is made up of 12 amino acids. CDR3 amino acids: CASSLSRYEQYF. The CDR3 nucleotides read TGTGCCAGCAGTTTGTCCCGTTACGAGCAGTACTTC.

The rearrangement uses TRBV2 and TRBJ2-1; TRBD2 agrees at 8 bases. The CDR3 is 14 amino acids. CDR1 is SNHLY, CDR2 FYNNEI, per germline. V shed 6 bases, J shed 7 bases, and the junction held 8 bases outside the gene matches. CDR3 DNA: TGTGCCAGCAGGGGTACTATAGCGGGGAATGAGCAGTTCTTC. Translated, it gives CASRGTIAGNEQFF.

This clone was picked up many times. V is TRBV6-5 and J is TRBJ1-5; D may be TRBD1 (5 bases). Trimming left V 6 bases short and J 3 bases short, with 15 bases between. The germline CDR1 and CDR2 sequences are MNHEY and SVGAGI. The CDR3 contains 15 residues. The CDR3 reads CASSPTRGNNQPQHF. The CDR3, as DNA: TGTGCCAGCAGCCCGACAAGGGGCAACAATCAGCCCCAGCATTTT.

This CDR3 reads CAWSVGRGPERGGYTF. The CDR3 bases are TGTGCCTGGAGTGTCGGGAGGGGACCCGAGAGGGGTGGCTACACCTTC. The gene calls are TRBV30 and TRBJ1-2, with D perhaps matching TRBD1 (5 bases). The CDR3 consists of 16 residues. Germline V gene lookup returns CDR1 GTSNPN and CDR2 SVGIG (reference sequence). Trimming removed 0 bases from V and 7 bases from J, with 21 bases in between.

The chain carries TRBV5-6 and TRBJ1-1; D is unresolved. The V gene's germline CDR1 is SGHDT and CDR2 YYEEEE. The CDR3 runs 13 residues. V shed 0 bases and J shed 1 base, with 4 bases lying between them. DNA for the CDR3: TGTGCCAGCAGCTTGGTGCGGAACACTGAAGCTTTCTTT. Translating it yields CASSLVRNTEAFF.

The chain has TRBV19 and TRBJ1-2; TRBD1 agrees at 8 bases. The J segment lost 3 bases and the V segment lost 7 bases, leaving 4 bases of the junction unmatched. Germline V gene lookup returns CDR1 LNHDA and CDR2 SQIVND (reference sequence). The CDR3 loop spans 13 amino acids. CDR3 in DNA: TGTGCCAGTAAGGACAGGGAAGACTATGGCTACACCTTC. It specifies CASKDREDYGYTF.

This chain links TRBV6-5 with TRBJ1-1; D gene uncertain. With 6 bases removed from V and 3 bases from J, the gap between germline ends came to 11 bases. There are 13 residues in the CDR3. Germline V CDR1 and CDR2: MNHEY, SVGAGI. The CDR3 sequence is CASRRPAHTEAFF. CDR3 in DNA: TGTGCCAGCAGGAGGCCAGCCCACACTGAAGCTTTCTTT.

A single count supports this clone. The V call is TRBV19, the J call TRBJ2-1, with 7 bases aligning to TRBD1. Trimming took 3 bases from V and 4 from J; bases not matched to a gene: 6. Looked up from germline, CDR1 is LNHDA and CDR2 is SQIVND (reference sequence). This CDR3 comprises 15 residues. Here the CDR3 reads CASSIATGMYNEQFF. CDR3 nucleotide sequence: TGTGCCAGTAGTATCGCGACAGGGATGTACAATGAGCAGTTCTTC.

V is TRBV11-3 and J is TRBJ2-3, with 7 bases fitting TRBD1. V was pared by 2 bases and J by 4 bases, with 3 bases of the junction left unmatched. Germline lookup yields CDR1 SGHNT and CDR2 YENEEA. This CDR3 is 14 amino acids long. The CDR3 protein is CASSLTGDADTQYF. CDR3 bases: TGTGCCAGCAGCTTAACAGGGGACGCAGATACGCAGTATTTT.

V is TRBV25-1 and J is TRBJ2-1, with 11 nucleotides matching TRBD2. CDR1 is MGHDK, CDR2 SYGVNS, per germline. This CDR3 contains 14 residues. Trimming removed 8 bases from V and 6 bases from J; junction bases left unmatched: 6. Here the CDR3 reads CASGLAGGANEQFF. The CDR3 DNA sequence: TGTGCCAGCGGCTTAGCGGGGGGGGCCAATGAGCAGTTCTTC.

The genes are TRBV3-1 (or the pseudogene TRBV3-2) and TRBJ2-3; 9 bases agree with TRBD1. Germline CDR1 reads LGHDT; CDR2 reads YNNKEL (reference sequence). The CDR3 is 14 residues long. V shed 2 bases and J 4 bases; nucleotides not matched to a gene: 1. The CDR3 here is CASSQRTGADTQYF. The CDR3, as DNA: TGTGCCAGCAGCCAAAGGACAGGGGCAGATACGCAGTATTTT.

This clone was seen a single time. The chain employs TRBV28 and TRBJ2-2; the D is unclear. CDR1 is MDHEN and CDR2 is SYDVKM in the germline V gene. With 3 bases removed from V and 5 bases from J, the gap between germline ends came to 7 bases. The CDR3 contains 13 residues. This chain's CDR3 is CASSFSYTGELFF. CDR3 nucleotides: TGTGCCAGCAGTTTTTCGTATACCGGGGAGCTGTTTTTT.

This rearrangement joins TRBV9 to TRBJ2-7, with 8 bases fitting TRBD1. Germline V CDR1 and CDR2: SGDLS, YYNGEE. The CDR3 loop spans 15 amino acids. With V trimmed by 1 base and J by 4 bases, 7 bases remained unmatched. The CDR3 coding sequence is TGTGCCAGCAGCGTATCAGGACAGGGACCTTACGAGCAGTACTTC. Amino acid sequence: CASSVSGQGPYEQYF. The full variable domain, with the rest looked up from reference TRBV9 and TRBJ2-7, is DSGVTQTPKHLITATGQRVTLRCSPRSGDLSVYWYQQSLDQGLQFLIQYYNGEERAKGNILERFSAQQFPDLHSELNLSSLELGDSALYFCASSVSGQGPYEQYFGPGTRLTVT.

This clone was seen more than once but under ten times. The chain couples TRBV5-1 to TRBJ2-3, with unresolved D. The CDR3 runs to 14 residues. Germline V gene lookup returns CDR1 SGHRS and CDR2 YFSETQ. V was trimmed by 2 bases and J by 2 bases, leaving 9 bases between them. CDR3 residues: CASSFSPYTDTQYF. The CDR3 DNA is TGCGCCAGCAGCTTTTCACCCTACACAGATACGCAGTATTTT.

This clone was observed once. The rearrangement uses TRBV12-3 or TRBV12-4 and TRBJ2-3; D is unclear. The CDR3 has 12 residues. Trimming took off 5 bases at V and 6 bases at J, with 9 bases between the two ends. CDR3: CASSLRVDTQYF. The CDR3, as DNA: TGTGCCAGCAGTCTCCGGGTGGATACGCAGTATTTT.

This clone was counted a few times. This rearrangement joins TRBV5-6 to TRBJ1-3, with D possibly matching TRBD1 (5 bases). This CDR3 comprises 13 residues. The V gene lost 6 bases and the J gene lost 8 bases, with 15 bases spanning the gap. CDR1 and CDR2 (germline): SGHDT, YYEEEE. For the CDR3, the DNA is TGTGCCAGCACCCTACTCAGGGCGGACACCATATATTTT. Encoded protein: CASTLLRADTIYF.

The rearrangement uses TRBV12-3 or TRBV12-4 and TRBJ1-5, with a weak D call TRBD1 (5 bases). The CDR3 contains 13 residues. V lost 6 bases and J 3 bases, leaving 9 bases between the germline ends. The DNA for the CDR3 is TGTGCCAGCAGCGGACATGACAATCAGCCCCAGCATTTT. This sequence encodes CASSGHDNQPQHF.